Presented here are 3 T cell receptor beta chains from one specimen sequenced in a study of blood T cells in healthy people across ages. Next came a second PCR, run for roughly 6 to 11 cycles, which used a sample-barcoded 5' primer along with a J-beta primer mix. MiXCR was run by TCRdb on the 5' RACE reads, yielding one entry per CDR3 protein. The sample consists of about 830,000 distinct CDR3 sequences, 60% to 80% of them appearing once. The sequenced material came from blood. These receptors were taken from a man aged 25-40 years in good health.

V gene TRBV20-1 combines with J gene TRBJ1-4; D gene ambiguous. V dropped 3 bases and J dropped 7 bases, with 12 bases sitting between them. Looked up from germline, CDR1 is DFQATT and CDR2 is SNEGSKA (reference sequence). The CDR3 has 13 amino acids. For the CDR3, the DNA is TGCAGTGCTAGTGGAGGAGTTCGTGAAAAACTGTTTTTT. This gives the protein CSASGGVREKLFF.

This clonotype was counted at least ten times. The rearrangement joins TRBV4-3 to TRBJ2-7; D gene ambiguous. Germline CDR1 and CDR2: LGHNA and YSLEER. V gave up 3 bases and J gave up 3 bases, with 9 bases separating them. The CDR3 spans 13 residues. The CDR3 region has the DNA TGCGCCAGCAGCCACTGGCAAGACTACGAGCAGTACTTC. Its translation: CASSHWQDYEQYF.

There are a few counts of this clonotype. The gene calls are TRBV4-3 and TRBJ2-3; 12 bases fit TRBD1. Germline V lookup: CDR1 LGHNA, CDR2 YSLEER. This CDR3 comprises 15 residues. V was clipped by 6 bases and J by 6 bases; unmatched bases: 7. This CDR3 is CASRPGTGGVDTQYF. CDR3 bases: TGCGCCAGCAGACCCGGGACAGGGGGCGTGGATACGCAGTATTTT.